These T cell receptor beta chains were read from a single sample in a study of control samples from healthy donors and cancer patients. Generated by immunoSEQ multiplex PCR, the TCRdb table keeps only in-frame clones and is missing some. This repertoire shows about 12,000 clones, more than 75% found once; its top ten account for around 3%. Specimen: formalin-fixed, paraffin-embedded tissue. The receptors were sampled from a male donor with melanoma. Both conserved end residues are part of each CDR3. Fields, in order: V gene, D gene, clone size, J gene, CDR3 protein, CDR3 DNA. D genes are given only for firm matches. Not all rows give a size; the values are once, few, many and, for expanded clones, a class.

v_gene: TRBV5-1; d_gene: -; abundance: few; j_gene: TRBJ2-3; CDR3aa: CASSLEGGADTQYF; CDR3nt: TGCGCCAGCAGCCTGGAAGGGGGGGCGGATACGCAGTATTTT
v_gene: TRBV2; d_gene: TRBD1; abundance: -; j_gene: TRBJ1-2; CDR3aa: CASQIQGARGGYTF; CDR3nt: TGTGCCAGTCAGATCCAGGGGGCGCGGGGAGGCTACACCTTC
v_gene: TRBV27; d_gene: -; abundance: -; j_gene: TRBJ2-7; CDR3aa: CASSRLNYEQYF; CDR3nt: TGTGCCAGCAGTCGGCTGAACTACGAGCAGTACTTC
v_gene: TRBV7-9; d_gene: -; abundance: -; j_gene: TRBJ2-3; CDR3aa: CASSFMDLGTDTQYF; CDR3nt: TGTGCCAGCAGCTTTATGGATTTGGGCACAGATACGCAGTATTTT
v_gene: TRBV7-9; d_gene: -; abundance: few; j_gene: TRBJ2-1; CDR3aa: CASSLVTGANEQFF; CDR3nt: TGTGCCAGCAGCTTAGTGACAGGAGCTAATGAGCAGTTCTTC
v_gene: TRBV2; d_gene: -; abundance: once; j_gene: TRBJ2-3; CDR3aa: CTSIIQGYTDTQYF; CDR3nt: TGTACCAGCATCATACAGGGTTACACAGATACGCAGTATTTT
v_gene: TRBV27; d_gene: -; abundance: few; j_gene: TRBJ2-3; CDR3aa: CASSLGDSTDTQYF; CDR3nt: TGTGCCAGCAGTTTAGGGGACAGCACAGATACGCAGTATTTT
v_gene: TRBV9; d_gene: -; abundance: -; j_gene: TRBJ1-2; CDR3aa: CASSVGGDPYYGYTF; CDR3nt: TGTGCCAGCAGCGTAGGAGGGGACCCCTACTATGGCTACACCTTC
v_gene: TRBV7-9; d_gene: TRBD1; abundance: few; j_gene: TRBJ1-1; CDR3aa: CASSLGQGMNTEAFF; CDR3nt: TGTGCCAGCAGCTTAGGACAGGGGATGAACACTGAAGCTTTCTTT
v_gene: TRBV6-5; d_gene: -; abundance: -; j_gene: TRBJ1-5; CDR3aa: CASSTMDSNQPQHF; CDR3nt: TGTGCCAGCAGCACAATGGATAGCAATCAGCCCCAGCATTTT
v_gene: TRBV11-1; d_gene: -; abundance: -; j_gene: TRBJ1-2; CDR3aa: CASSLDPANYGYTF; CDR3nt: TGTGCCAGCAGCTTAGACCCCGCTAACTATGGCTACACCTTC
v_gene: TRBV27; d_gene: -; abundance: -; j_gene: TRBJ2-2; CDR3aa: CASSTGPGTLTGELFF; CDR3nt: TGTGCCAGCAGTACGGGCCCAGGGACCCTCACCGGGGAGCTGTTTTTT
v_gene: TRBV11-2; d_gene: TRBD2; abundance: once; j_gene: TRBJ2-2; CDR3aa: CASSQREGNTGELFF; CDR3nt: TGTGCCAGCAGCCAGAGGGAGGGGAACACCGGGGAGCTGTTTTTT
v_gene: TRBV6-2/TRBV6-3; d_gene: TRBD1; abundance: -; j_gene: TRBJ1-5; CDR3aa: CASSQDRGVNQPQHF; CDR3nt: TGTGCCAGCAGCCAGGACAGGGGGGTTAATCAGCCCCAGCATTTT
v_gene: TRBV27; d_gene: -; abundance: -; j_gene: TRBJ2-3; CDR3aa: CASSLQVSSTDTQYF; CDR3nt: TGTGCCAGCAGCTTACAGGTTTCTAGCACAGATACGCAGTATTTT
v_gene: TRBV9; d_gene: TRBD1; abundance: once; j_gene: TRBJ1-5; CDR3aa: CASSAGDRGTPNQPQHF; CDR3nt: TGTGCCAGCAGCGCTGGGGACAGGGGAACTCCCAATCAGCCCCAGCATTTT
v_gene: TRBV6-2/TRBV6-3; d_gene: -; abundance: few; j_gene: TRBJ1-6; CDR3aa: CASSLVENSPLHF; CDR3nt: TGTGCCAGCAGTTTAGTCGAGAATTCACCCCTCCACTTT
v_gene: TRBV15; d_gene: -; abundance: -; j_gene: TRBJ2-6; CDR3aa: CATSSRVIGAGANVLTF; CDR3nt: TGTGCCACCAGCAGCAGGGTCATTGGAGCTGGGGCCAACGTCCTGACTTTC
v_gene: TRBV20-1; d_gene: -; abundance: -; j_gene: TRBJ2-3; CDR3aa: CSASMDTQYF; CDR3nt: TGCAGTGCTAGTATGGATACGCAGTATTTT
v_gene: TRBV19; d_gene: TRBD2; abundance: few; j_gene: TRBJ2-1; CDR3aa: CASSDSGRAQEQFF; CDR3nt: TGTGCCAGTAGTGACAGCGGGAGGGCTCAGGAGCAGTTCTTC
v_gene: TRBV18; d_gene: TRBD1; abundance: -; j_gene: TRBJ2-4; CDR3aa: CASSPRDRVDIQYF; CDR3nt: TGTGCCAGCTCACCCCGGGACAGGGTTGACATTCAGTACTTC
v_gene: TRBV15; d_gene: -; abundance: few; j_gene: TRBJ1-1; CDR3aa: CATSSVGGEEAFF; CDR3nt: TGTGCCACCAGCAGCGTGGGGGGCGAGGAAGCTTTCTTT
v_gene: TRBV7-6; d_gene: TRBD2; abundance: -; j_gene: TRBJ2-3; CDR3aa: CASSTIRAGGHITDTQYF; CDR3nt: TGTGCCAGCAGCACAATACGAGCGGGAGGCCACATCACAGATACGCAGTATTTT
v_gene: TRBV27; d_gene: TRBD2; abundance: -; j_gene: TRBJ2-1; CDR3aa: CASSRLAGGNNEQFF; CDR3nt: TGTGCCAGCAGTCGCCTAGCGGGAGGGAACAATGAGCAGTTCTTC
v_gene: TRBV5-1; d_gene: TRBD1; abundance: once; j_gene: TRBJ2-3; CDR3aa: CASSLGTGGRGSTDTQYF; CDR3nt: TGCGCCAGCAGCTTGGGGACAGGGGGCCGTGGAAGCACAGATACGCAGTATTTT
v_gene: TRBV9; d_gene: -; abundance: -; j_gene: TRBJ2-3; CDR3aa: CASSTRTDTQYF; CDR3nt: TGTGCCAGCAGCACCCGCACAGATACGCAGTATTTT
v_gene: TRBV13; d_gene: -; abundance: -; j_gene: TRBJ2-5; CDR3aa: CASSQSPGRGQETQYF; CDR3nt: TGTGCCAGCAGCCAATCGCCAGGGCGCGGACAAGAGACCCAGTACTTC
v_gene: TRBV9; d_gene: TRBD2; abundance: -; j_gene: TRBJ2-5; CDR3aa: CASSGALWEGTQYF; CDR3nt: TGTGCCAGCAGCGGGGCCCTTTGGGAGGGGACCCAGTACTTC
v_gene: TRBV19; d_gene: TRBD2; abundance: -; j_gene: TRBJ2-3; CDR3aa: CASSKTAGTSGRIISDTQYF; CDR3nt: TGTGCCAGTAGTAAAACTGCCGGGACTAGCGGGAGGATAATCTCAGATACGCAGTATTTT
v_gene: TRBV6-5; d_gene: -; abundance: -; j_gene: TRBJ2-1; CDR3aa: CASLNGYNEQFF; CDR3nt: TGTGCCAGCTTGAACGGCTACAATGAGCAGTTCTTC
v_gene: TRBV6-1; d_gene: -; abundance: -; j_gene: TRBJ1-5; CDR3aa: CASSEHSGKPQHF; CDR3nt: TGTGCCAGCAGTGAACATTCCGGGAAGCCCCAGCATTTT
v_gene: TRBV6-4; d_gene: -; abundance: -; j_gene: TRBJ2-3; CDR3aa: CASSPSNTDTQYF; CDR3nt: TGTGCCAGCAGTCCCTCCAACACAGATACGCAGTATTTT
v_gene: TRBV2; d_gene: -; abundance: -; j_gene: TRBJ1-5; CDR3aa: CASSEGSGQANQPQHF; CDR3nt: TGTGCCAGCAGTGAAGGCTCGGGACAAGCCAATCAGCCCCAGCATTTT
v_gene: TRBV9; d_gene: -; abundance: -; j_gene: TRBJ2-1; CDR3aa: CASSVSVYNEQFF; CDR3nt: TGTGCCAGCAGCGTTAGTGTGTACAATGAGCAGTTCTTC
v_gene: TRBV27; d_gene: -; abundance: once; j_gene: TRBJ2-7; CDR3aa: CASSSGPNPTYEQYF; CDR3nt: TGTGCCAGCAGTAGCGGGCCTAATCCCACCTACGAGCAGTACTTC
v_gene: TRBV4-1; d_gene: TRBD2; abundance: -; j_gene: TRBJ2-1; CDR3aa: CASSQVGGRAKSAPNEQFF; CDR3nt: TGCGCCAGCAGCCAAGTAGGCGGGAGGGCGAAGAGTGCCCCTAATGAGCAGTTCTTC
v_gene: TRBV29-1; d_gene: TRBD1; abundance: -; j_gene: TRBJ1-2; CDR3aa: CSVLPSTGGNYGYTF; CDR3nt: TGCAGCGTCCTACCCTCGACAGGGGGGAACTATGGCTACACCTTC
v_gene: TRBV3-1/TRBV3-2; d_gene: -; abundance: -; j_gene: TRBJ2-1; CDR3aa: CASSYALGEQFF; CDR3nt: TGTGCCAGCAGTTACGCACTAGGCGAGCAGTTCTTC
v_gene: TRBV19; d_gene: -; abundance: -; j_gene: TRBJ1-1; CDR3aa: CASSIGRRVTEAFF; CDR3nt: TGTGCCAGTAGTATAGGGAGGAGGGTGACTGAAGCTTTCTTT
v_gene: TRBV5-1; d_gene: -; abundance: -; j_gene: TRBJ2-7; CDR3aa: CASSFQGLDEQYF; CDR3nt: TGCGCCAGCAGCTTTCAGGGTCTGGACGAGCAGTACTTC
v_gene: TRBV19; d_gene: -; abundance: -; j_gene: TRBJ1-5; CDR3aa: CASSGLGELGSNQPQHF; CDR3nt: TGTGCCAGTAGTGGCTTAGGGGAGTTGGGAAGCAATCAGCCCCAGCATTTT
v_gene: TRBV30; d_gene: -; abundance: -; j_gene: TRBJ1-5; CDR3aa: CAWSGGRNQPQHF; CDR3nt: TGTGCCTGGAGTGGGGGAAGAAATCAGCCCCAGCATTTT
v_gene: TRBV11-2; d_gene: -; abundance: -; j_gene: TRBJ2-1; CDR3aa: CASSAGLVNEQFF; CDR3nt: TGTGCCAGCAGCGCGGGACTGGTCAATGAGCAGTTCTTC
v_gene: TRBV5-6; d_gene: -; abundance: -; j_gene: TRBJ1-4; CDR3aa: CASSLAGPFSGEKLFF; CDR3nt: TGTGCCAGCAGCTTGGCGGGGCCCTTCTCTGGTGAAAAACTGTTTTTT
v_gene: TRBV18; d_gene: -; abundance: -; j_gene: TRBJ2-1; CDR3aa: CASSPQGREQFF; CDR3nt: TGTGCCAGCTCCCCCCAGGGGCGTGAGCAGTTCTTC
v_gene: TRBV6-5; d_gene: -; abundance: -; j_gene: TRBJ2-3; CDR3aa: CASSYRSSIMNTQYF; CDR3nt: TGTGCCAGCAGTTACAGGTCTAGCATTATGAATACGCAGTATTTT
v_gene: TRBV29-1; d_gene: -; abundance: -; j_gene: TRBJ1-1; CDR3aa: CSAAPTTGIRAFF; CDR3nt: TGCAGCGCAGCGCCGACTACAGGGATCCGAGCTTTCTTT
v_gene: TRBV6-4; d_gene: -; abundance: -; j_gene: TRBJ2-3; CDR3aa: CASSDSESDTQYF; CDR3nt: TGTGCCAGCAGTGACTCGGAGTCAGATACGCAGTATTTT
v_gene: TRBV5-6; d_gene: TRBD1; abundance: -; j_gene: TRBJ2-1; CDR3aa: CASSLDRGLGSYNEQFF; CDR3nt: TGTGCCAGCAGCCTCGACAGGGGATTAGGCTCCTACAATGAGCAGTTCTTC
v_gene: TRBV7-2; d_gene: TRBD1; abundance: -; j_gene: TRBJ1-4; CDR3aa: CASSPDREVEKLFF; CDR3nt: TGTGCCAGCAGCCCGGACAGGGAGGTCGAAAAACTGTTTTTT
v_gene: TRBV19; d_gene: -; abundance: -; j_gene: TRBJ2-7; CDR3aa: CASSIVGEAFDEQYF; CDR3nt: TGTGCCAGTAGTATAGTGGGGGAAGCCTTCGACGAGCAGTACTTC
v_gene: TRBV4-1; d_gene: TRBD2; abundance: -; j_gene: TRBJ2-7; CDR3aa: CASSQMGGEQYF; CDR3nt: TGCGCCAGCAGCCAGATGGGGGGGGAGCAGTACTTC
v_gene: TRBV24-1; d_gene: -; abundance: -; j_gene: TRBJ1-2; CDR3aa: CATSDTGTGYNGYTF; CDR3nt: TGTGCCACCAGTGATACCGGCACAGGGTACAATGGCTACACCTTC
v_gene: TRBV7-8; d_gene: TRBD1; abundance: -; j_gene: TRBJ2-3; CDR3aa: CASSRGGQGRTDTQYF; CDR3nt: TGTGCCAGCAGCCGAGGGGGACAGGGGCGCACAGATACGCAGTATTTT
v_gene: TRBV27; d_gene: TRBD2; abundance: -; j_gene: TRBJ2-7; CDR3aa: CASSFGTSGKGGRAYEQYF; CDR3nt: TGTGCCAGCAGTTTCGGGACTAGCGGGAAGGGTGGTCGTGCCTACGAGCAGTACTTC
v_gene: TRBV5-1; d_gene: -; abundance: -; j_gene: TRBJ2-5; CDR3aa: CASSLYQGQETQYF; CDR3nt: TGCGCCAGCAGCTTGTATCAGGGACAAGAGACCCAGTACTTC
v_gene: TRBV5-1; d_gene: -; abundance: -; j_gene: TRBJ2-7; CDR3aa: CASSLFGSYEQYF; CDR3nt: TGCGCCAGCAGCTTGTTCGGCTCCTACGAGCAGTACTTC